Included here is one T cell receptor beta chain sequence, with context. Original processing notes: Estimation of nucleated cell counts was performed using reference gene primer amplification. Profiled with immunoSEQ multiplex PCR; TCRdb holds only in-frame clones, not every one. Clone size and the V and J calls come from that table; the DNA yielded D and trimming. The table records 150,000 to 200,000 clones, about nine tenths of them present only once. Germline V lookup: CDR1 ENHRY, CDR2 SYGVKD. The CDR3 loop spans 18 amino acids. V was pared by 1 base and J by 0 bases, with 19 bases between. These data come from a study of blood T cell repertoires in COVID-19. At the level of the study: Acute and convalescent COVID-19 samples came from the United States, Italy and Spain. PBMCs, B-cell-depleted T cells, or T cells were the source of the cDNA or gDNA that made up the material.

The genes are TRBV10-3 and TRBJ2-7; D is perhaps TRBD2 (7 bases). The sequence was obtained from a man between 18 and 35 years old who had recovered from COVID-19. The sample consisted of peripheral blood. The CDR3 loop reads CAISEYPPGAGVSYEQYF. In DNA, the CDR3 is TGTGCCATCAGTGAGTACCCCCCGGGGGCGGGAGTCTCCTACGAGCAGTACTTC.